This T cell receptor (beta chain) was sequenced for a study of siplizumab effects on memory and regulatory T cells. The V end lost 2 bases, the J end lost 1 base, and 13 bases lay between the germline ends. This CDR3 contains 15 residues. Germline loops: CDR1 SGHRS, CDR2 YFSETQ. Assays covered 95,000 to 100,000 TCR templates per sample. Repertoires were generated with immunoSEQ multiplex PCR, while TCRdb's copy carries only in-frame clones and drops some. The sample holds around 100,000 clones, 94% seen once. Comments on this clone: What it binds is not known.

Regarding the study as a whole: With siplizumab, mappable alloreactive CD4+ clones averaged around 70% Treg-derived, versus less than 35% in controls. The alloresponse seemed to draw substantially on naive T cells, which appeared more diverse than memory cells. The alloreactive clones that mapped to unstimulated subsets made up only a minor fraction.

The chain employs TRBV5-1 and TRBJ2-7, with a tentative D call TRBD2 (6 bases). This sequence originates from a human donor in good health. The sample comprised non-Treg CD4+ T cells sorted from blood. DNA of the CDR3: TGCGCCAGCAGCTTCGGGGGTTATAGGTCCTACGAGCAGTACTTC. Its translation is CASSFGGYRSYEQYF.